The TCR beta chain under discussion was sequenced for a study of T cell repertoires in cytomegalovirus infection. Between the trimmed V and J ends, which lost 0 bases and 3 bases, there was a span of 6 bases. CDR1 SGDLS and CDR2 YYNGEE come from the germline V gene. The CDR3 contains 13 residues. TCRdb called the reads again in MiXCR, with one record for every CDR3 protein. The top ten hold 20% to 30% of the sample, which has 500,000 or so distinct CDR3 sequences, 15% to 20% seen once. The clonotype was recovered from a human donor in good health (CMV status not recorded). Some clones in this sample may be carry-over from other donors' samples. Sequencing was carried out using CD8+ T cells from PBMCs. The rearrangement uses TRBV9 and TRBJ1-1, with D hard to call. CDR3: CASSVGKYTEAFF. CDR3 nucleotides: TGTGCCAGCAGCGTAGGAAAGTACACTGAAGCTTTCTTT.